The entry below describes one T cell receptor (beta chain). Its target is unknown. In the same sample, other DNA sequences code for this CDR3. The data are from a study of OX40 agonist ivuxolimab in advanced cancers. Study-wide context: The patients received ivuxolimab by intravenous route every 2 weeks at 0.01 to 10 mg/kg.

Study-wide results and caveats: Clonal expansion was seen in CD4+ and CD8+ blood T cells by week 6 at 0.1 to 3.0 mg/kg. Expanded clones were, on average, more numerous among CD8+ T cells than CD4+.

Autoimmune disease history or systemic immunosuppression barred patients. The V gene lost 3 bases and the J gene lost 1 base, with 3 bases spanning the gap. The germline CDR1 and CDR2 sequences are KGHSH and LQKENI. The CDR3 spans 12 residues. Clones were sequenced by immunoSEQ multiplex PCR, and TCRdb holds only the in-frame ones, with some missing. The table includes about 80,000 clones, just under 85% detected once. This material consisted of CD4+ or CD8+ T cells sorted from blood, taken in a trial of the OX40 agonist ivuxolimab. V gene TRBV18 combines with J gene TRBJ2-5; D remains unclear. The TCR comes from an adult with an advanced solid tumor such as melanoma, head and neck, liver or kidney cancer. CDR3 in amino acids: CASSPIQETQYF. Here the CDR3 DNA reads TGTGCCAGCTCACCCATCCAAGAGACCCAGTACTTC.